A single sample gave rise to the 32 T cell receptor beta chains below, sequenced in a study of monozygotic twins with inflammatory bowel disease. TCRdb derives one entry per CDR3 protein from the 5' RACE reads, leaving out DNA. The sample data list some 330,000 distinct CDR3 sequences. The sample was blood. These receptors were obtained from a human donor with ulcerative colitis or Crohn's disease, or a healthy co-twin of an affected twin (not recorded which).

The V and J genes are TRBV5-1 and TRBJ2-1; there is no DNA to check the TCRdb D call of TRBD1. The germline gives CDR1 SGHRS, CDR2 YFSETQ. The CDR3 has 17 amino acids. The CDR3 reads CASSFGLRDSRNNEQFF. Full variable domain (missing parts from reference TRBV5-1 and TRBJ2-1): KAGVTQTPRYLIKTRGQQVTLSCSPISGHRSVSWYQQTPGQGLQFLFEYFSETQRNKGNFPGRFSGRQFSNSRSEMNVSTLELGDSALYLCASSFGLRDSRNNEQFFGPGTRLTVL.

V is TRBV2 and J is TRBJ2-7; TCRdb picks TRBD1, but there is no DNA to check that call. This CDR3 has 14 amino acids. Germline V gives CDR1 SNHLY, CDR2 FYNNEI. The CDR3 sequence is CASLTGTGSYEQYF.

The chain uses TRBV4-3 and TRBJ1-2; TCRdb's D gene call, TRBD1, goes unchecked for lack of DNA. This CDR3 comprises 15 residues. CDR1 LGHNA and CDR2 YSLEER come from the germline V gene. The CDR3 region is CASRHRGLGWYGYTF.

This sequence joins TRBV7-2 and TRBJ1-1; with no DNA, the TCRdb D assignment of TRBD1 cannot be verified. The CDR3 consists of 14 residues. Germline CDR1 reads SGHTA; CDR2 reads FQGNSA. The CDR3 here is CASSLGHANTEAFF.

The chain is built from TRBV19 and TRBJ2-7; TCRdb designates TRBD1, a call that cannot be tested without DNA. CDR3 length: 14 amino acids. Germline V gene data show CDR1 as LNHDA and CDR2 as SQIVND (reference sequence). The CDR3 sequence: CASSMGDRPYEQYF.

This chain links TRBV6-1 with TRBJ2-5; TCRdb indicates TRBD2, and absent DNA this call remains unverified. The CDR3 runs to 18 residues. The germline gives CDR1 MNHNS, CDR2 SASEGT. This CDR3 is CASSRVRESLLGQETQYF.

The rearrangement uses TRBV19 and TRBJ1-6. The V gene's germline CDR1 is LNHDA and CDR2 SQIVND (reference sequence). This CDR3 has 15 residues. This chain's CDR3 is CASSINWFVNSPLHF.

The chain joins TRBV9 to TRBJ1-2. This CDR3 region has 12 residues. Germline V CDR1 and CDR2: SGDLS, YYNGEE. CDR3 protein: CASSVVLGGYTF.

The rearrangement links TRBV30 to TRBJ2-7; there is no DNA to check the TCRdb D call of TRBD1. The V gene's germline CDR1 is GTSNPN and CDR2 SVGIG (reference sequence). The CDR3 runs to 12 residues. The chain's CDR3 is CACRLRGAGQYF.

The V and J genes are TRBV5-1 and TRBJ2-1; TCRdb indicates TRBD2, and absent DNA this call remains unverified. CDR1 is SGHRS and CDR2 is YFSETQ in the germline V gene. The CDR3 runs 15 residues. CDR3 residues: CASSGRDYMDNDQFF.

The chain combines TRBV18 with TRBJ2-7; as DNA is missing, the TRBD1 call by TCRdb cannot be tested. Germline assignment: CDR1 KGHSH and CDR2 LQKENI. The CDR3 loop spans 17 amino acids. The CDR3 reads CASSPRRQGIGNYEQYF.

J is TRBJ2-3 and V is TRBV5-1; absent DNA, TCRdb's TRBD1 call cannot be checked. The V gene's germline CDR1 is SGHRS and CDR2 YFSETQ. The CDR3 sequence is 16 residues long. CDR3 sequence: CASSLATRGPTDTQYF.

The genes are TRBV25-1 and TRBJ2-1; absent DNA, TCRdb's TRBD2 call cannot be checked. Germline assignment: CDR1 MGHDK and CDR2 SYGVNS. CDR3 length: 13 amino acids. The CDR3 loop reads CASGYAGVHEQFF.

The V call is TRBV4-2, the J call TRBJ2-3; TCRdb selects TRBD1, and the lack of DNA leaves this call unchecked. CDR3 size: 16 residues. Germline lookup yields CDR1 LGHNA and CDR2 YNFKEQ. The CDR3 reads CASSHDSGGSTDTQYF.

V gene TRBV20-1 combines with J gene TRBJ1-2; TCRdb proposes TRBD1, but this gene call is untestable without DNA. The CDR3 spans 14 residues. Germline V lookup: CDR1 DFQATT, CDR2 SNEGSKA (reference sequence). CDR3 region: CTTPDREANYGYTF.

This chain links TRBV7-2 with TRBJ1-2. Germline loops: CDR1 SGHTA, CDR2 FQGNSA. The CDR3 runs to 13 residues. The CDR3 spells CASSLEWPEGYTF.

The chain joins TRBV12-3 or TRBV12-4 to TRBJ2-1; TCRdb reports TRBD2, a call that lacks DNA to check it against. The CDR3 sequence is 14 residues long. The CDR3 protein is CASSSGGGPNEQFF.

The chain employs TRBV24-1 and TRBJ2-5. Germline CDR1 reads KGHDR; CDR2 reads SFDVKD. This CDR3 region has 15 residues. The CDR3 here is CATSDFQGNQETQYF.

This CDR3 reads CASRFLSQEDYEQYF. The chain combines TRBV27 with TRBJ2-7; with no DNA, the TCRdb D assignment of TRBD2 cannot be verified. CDR1 and CDR2 from the germline V gene are MNHEY and SMNVEV (reference sequence). This CDR3 has 15 residues.

The V and J genes are TRBV15 and TRBJ2-5; TCRdb selects TRBD1, and the lack of DNA leaves this call unchecked. This CDR3 region has 16 residues. Germline assignment: CDR1 LNHNV and CDR2 YYDKDF (reference sequence). The CDR3 reads CATSDTGTVNQETQYF.

The chain has TRBV7-2 and TRBJ1-2; TCRdb selects TRBD1, and the lack of DNA leaves this call unchecked. CDR1 and CDR2 from the germline V gene are SGHTA and FQGNSA. This CDR3 contains 15 residues. The CDR3 spells CASSRQGSANYGYTF.

The chain employs TRBV6-2 or TRBV6-3 and TRBJ2-7; there is no DNA to check the TCRdb D call of TRBD1. Germline CDR1 is MNHEY and CDR2 is SVGEGT. This CDR3 comprises 15 residues. The CDR3 protein is CASSYSSTAGFEQYF.

J is TRBJ1-5 and V is TRBV15; the D gene TCRdb calls, TRBD1, cannot be checked with no DNA. The CDR3 runs to 15 residues. Looked up from germline, CDR1 is LNHNV and CDR2 is YYDKDF (reference sequence). The CDR3: CATSRGQGSNQPQHF.

The chain has TRBV29-1 and TRBJ1-2; no DNA is available, so the TRBD1 call from TCRdb remains unchecked. This CDR3 region has 14 residues. Germline V gene data show CDR1 as SQVTM and CDR2 as ANQGSEA. CDR3 in amino acids: CSVVSRGAGAGYTF.

This chain joins TRBV7-2 and TRBJ2-5; TCRdb reports TRBD1, a call that lacks DNA to check it against. CDR3 length: 16 amino acids. Germline V CDR1 and CDR2: SGHTA, FQGNSA. The CDR3 here is CASSLGPGPYQETQYF.

The genes are TRBV27 and TRBJ2-5; TCRdb calls TRBD1, which cannot be checked without DNA. Germline assignment: CDR1 MNHEY and CDR2 SMNVEV (reference sequence). CDR3 size: 15 residues. CDR3 region: CASSLAVTGVKTQYF.

This sequence joins TRBV30 and TRBJ2-1. The CDR3 is 11 amino acids. Germline CDR1 GTSNPN, CDR2 SVGIG (reference sequence). CDR3 loop: CAWTLVGEQFF.

The chain carries TRBV20-1 and TRBJ2-5; with no DNA, the TCRdb D assignment of TRBD2 cannot be verified. The germline gives CDR1 DFQATT, CDR2 SNEGSKA (reference sequence). The CDR3 extends over 15 amino acids. The CDR3 protein is CSARSSSGRGETQYF.

This rearrangement joins TRBV12-3 or TRBV12-4 to TRBJ1-4. The CDR3 consists of 11 residues. The CDR3 spells CASTIGEKLFF.

This chain connects TRBV19 to TRBJ2-6; TCRdb proposes TRBD1, but this gene call is untestable without DNA. The CDR3 contains 16 residues. Germline loops: CDR1 LNHDA, CDR2 SQIVND (reference sequence). CDR3: CASRPDRDSGANVLTF.

The chain has TRBV24-1 and TRBJ2-1; TCRdb's assignment of TRBD2 cannot be checked, as there is no DNA. Germline lookup yields CDR1 KGHDR and CDR2 SFDVKD. The CDR3 has 15 amino acids. CDR3 residues: CATSLKGRVGNEQFF.

V and J are TRBV20-1 and TRBJ1-6; there is no DNA to check the TCRdb D call of TRBD1. The CDR3 extends over 15 amino acids. Per germline, CDR1 DFQATT and CDR2 SNEGSKA (reference sequence). The CDR3: CSAAFDRVKNSPLHF.